This T cell receptor (beta chain) was recovered during a study of blood T cell repertoires in COVID-19. The overall study: The study drew acute and convalescent COVID-19 samples from the United States, Italy and Spain. PBMCs, B-cell-depleted T cells, or T cells provided the cDNA or gDNA that made up the material.

V shed 2 bases, J shed 8 bases, and the junction held 11 bases outside the gene matches. CDR3 length equals 17 residues. Germline CDR1 is MDHEN and CDR2 is SYDVKM. In the source study's methods: The assay estimated nucleated cells by amplifying reference gene primers. Profiling relied on immunoSEQ multiplex PCR, and the TCRdb table lists in-frame clones only, not all of them. V and J calls and clone size are those listed in that table; D and trimming were worked out from the DNA. This table has around 73,000 clones, 82% appearing once. This sequence originates from a woman aged 60 to 75 with acute or convalescent COVID-19. The specimen was peripheral blood. The V call is TRBV28, the J call TRBJ1-4, with TRBD1 matching over 10 bases. This CDR3 reads CASSLATGTGEKEKLFF. CDR3 bases: TGTGCCAGCAGTTTAGCTACCGGGACAGGGGAGAAGGAAAAACTGTTTTTT.